This TCR beta chain was sequenced during a study of tumor-infiltrating lymphocytes in primary liver carcinoma. Study at large: Tumors measured roughly 4 to 11 cm and were stage T1-T3 N0M0.

Using a constant-region primer together with ProtoScript II reverse transcriptase, TCR beta cDNA was made from around 0.55 ug of total RNA. Libraries for TCR beta were built through three nested multiplex PCR rounds, which together made up a slightly modified ARM-PCR procedure. The first two PCR rounds used TRBV1-TRBV30 primers with a Cbeta primer, about 9 cycles each. TCRdb ran MiXCR on the multiplex PCR reads and lists one entry per CDR3 protein. The data contain tens of thousands of distinct CDR3 sequences, about 73% of them singletons. This CDR3 is built from 12 residues. The V gene lost 7 bases and the J gene lost 5 bases, with 14 bases spanning the gap. Germline-derived CDR1 and CDR2 are SQVTM and ANQGSEA. Each 20-30 mg portion of unsorted bulk tissue served as the source for co-extraction of RNA and DNA. There were over 85% viable tumor cells in every single sample of tumor. Notes on the study in general: There were only about 8-25% of top clones found in all five tumor regions. Tumors carried a top-250-clone fraction significantly exceeding that of blood (p = 0.039).

The table lists this clonotype with many counts. As yet, its antigen is unknown. Input material: liver tumor tissue from sampling region 2. This sample's subset: tumor region T2, inferior pole. The TCR sequence derives from a man in his forties or fifties with primary liver carcinoma and hepatitis B virus infection. The chain combines TRBV29-1 with TRBJ2-5, with D perhaps TRBD1 or TRBD2 (5 bases each). CDR3: CSGVGDGETQYF. For the CDR3, the DNA is TGCAGCGGGGTAGGGGACGGGGAGACCCAGTACTTC.